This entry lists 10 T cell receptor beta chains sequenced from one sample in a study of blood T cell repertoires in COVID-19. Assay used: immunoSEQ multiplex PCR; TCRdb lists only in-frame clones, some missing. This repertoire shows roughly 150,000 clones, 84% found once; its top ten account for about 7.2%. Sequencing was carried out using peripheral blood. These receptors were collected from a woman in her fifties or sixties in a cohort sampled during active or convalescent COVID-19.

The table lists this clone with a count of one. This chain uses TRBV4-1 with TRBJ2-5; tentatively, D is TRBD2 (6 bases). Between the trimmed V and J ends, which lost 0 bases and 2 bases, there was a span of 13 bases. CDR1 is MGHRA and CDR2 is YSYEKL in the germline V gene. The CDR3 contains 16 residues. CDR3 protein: CASSQDSRAGQETQYF. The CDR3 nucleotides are TGCGCCAGCAGCCAAGATAGTAGGGCGGGGCAAGAGACCCAGTACTTC.

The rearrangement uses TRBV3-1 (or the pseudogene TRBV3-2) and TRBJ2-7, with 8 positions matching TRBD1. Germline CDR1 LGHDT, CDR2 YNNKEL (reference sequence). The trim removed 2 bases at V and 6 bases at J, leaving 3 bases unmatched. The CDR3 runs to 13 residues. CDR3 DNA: TGTGCCAGCAGCCAAATGACAGGGGTCGAGCAGTACTTC. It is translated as CASSQMTGVEQYF.

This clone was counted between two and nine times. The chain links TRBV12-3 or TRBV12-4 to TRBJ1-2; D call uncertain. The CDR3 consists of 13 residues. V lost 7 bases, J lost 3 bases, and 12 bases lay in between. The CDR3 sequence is CASTLGPYYGYTF. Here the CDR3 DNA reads TGTGCCAGCACCCTAGGTCCTTACTATGGCTACACCTTC.

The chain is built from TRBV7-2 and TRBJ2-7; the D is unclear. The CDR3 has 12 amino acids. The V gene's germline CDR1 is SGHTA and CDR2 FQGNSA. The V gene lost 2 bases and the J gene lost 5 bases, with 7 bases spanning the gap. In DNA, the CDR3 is TGTGCCAGCAGCTTAAGAGTCGACGAGCAGTACTTC. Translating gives CASSLRVDEQYF.

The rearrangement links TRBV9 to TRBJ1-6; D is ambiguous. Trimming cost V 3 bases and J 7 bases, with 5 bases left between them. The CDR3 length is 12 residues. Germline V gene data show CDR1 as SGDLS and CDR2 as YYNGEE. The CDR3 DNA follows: TGTGCCAGCAGCGGCAGAAATTCACCCCTCCACTTT. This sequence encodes CASSGRNSPLHF.

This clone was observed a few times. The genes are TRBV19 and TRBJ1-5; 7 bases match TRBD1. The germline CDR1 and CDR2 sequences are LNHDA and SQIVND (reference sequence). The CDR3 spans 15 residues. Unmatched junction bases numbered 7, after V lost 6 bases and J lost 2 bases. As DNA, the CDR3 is TGTGCCAGTAGGTTAGAGGACAGGCGCAATCAGCCCCAGCATTTT. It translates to CASRLEDRRNQPQHF.

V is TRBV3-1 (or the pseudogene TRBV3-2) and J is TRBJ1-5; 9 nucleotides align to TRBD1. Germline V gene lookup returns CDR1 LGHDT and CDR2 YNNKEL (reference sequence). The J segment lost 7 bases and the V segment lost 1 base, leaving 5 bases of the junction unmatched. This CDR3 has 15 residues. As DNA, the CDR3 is TGTGCCAGCAGCCAAGGGGGGACAGGGAACCAGCCCCAGCATTTT. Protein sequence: CASSQGGTGNQPQHF.

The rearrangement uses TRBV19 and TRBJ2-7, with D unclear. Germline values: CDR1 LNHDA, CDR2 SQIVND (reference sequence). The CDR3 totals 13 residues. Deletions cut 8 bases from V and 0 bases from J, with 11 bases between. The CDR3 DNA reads TGTGCCAGTGCAGGAACTTACTCCTACGAGCAGTACTTC. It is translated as CASAGTYSYEQYF.

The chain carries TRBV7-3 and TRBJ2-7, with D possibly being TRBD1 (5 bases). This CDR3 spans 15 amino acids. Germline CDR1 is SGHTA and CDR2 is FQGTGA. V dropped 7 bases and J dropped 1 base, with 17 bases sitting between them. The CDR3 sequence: CASTRRTQGSYEQYF. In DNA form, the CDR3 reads TGTGCCAGCACCCGGCGGACGCAGGGTTCCTACGAGCAGTACTTC.

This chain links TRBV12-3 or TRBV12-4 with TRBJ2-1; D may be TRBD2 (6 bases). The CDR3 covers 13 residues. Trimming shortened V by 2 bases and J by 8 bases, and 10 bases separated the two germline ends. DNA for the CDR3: TGTGCCAGCAGTTTATGGCGGGACTATGAGCAGTTCTTC. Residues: CASSLWRDYEQFF.